The T cell receptor (beta chain) under discussion was sequenced for a study of early T cells in non-severe SARS-CoV-2 infection. This CDR3 has 15 residues. Germline V gene lookup returns CDR1 SNHLY and CDR2 FYNNEI. V was trimmed by 8 bases and J by 4 bases, leaving 18 bases between them. TCRdb re-called the 5' RACE reads through MiXCR, storing one row per CDR3 protein. The sample shows 100,000 to 150,000 distinct CDR3 sequences, 15% of them seen only once. The sequencing input was whole blood. The sequence came from an adult who was a healthcare worker with PCR-confirmed SARS-CoV-2 infection or an uninfected control (not recorded which). The chain links TRBV2 to TRBJ1-5, with unresolved D. The CDR3 DNA is TGTGCCAGCGGGGAAACCGGGCTTCGGAATCAGCCCCAGCATTTT. Translating gives CASGETGLRNQPQHF.